This entry features one TCR beta chain sequence. The antigen remains unidentified. This specimen includes other DNA sequences encoding the same CDR3. This sample is drawn from a study of cytomegalovirus exposure and HLA in healthy donors. General study points: The number of N-insertions in an Asian-associated ancestry cluster was reportedly below the roughly 670-donor mean in a later analysis.

The CDR3 contains 14 residues. V was trimmed by 5 bases and J by 4 bases, leaving 13 bases between them. Germline lookup yields CDR1 MDHEN and CDR2 SYDVKM. A multiplex PCR was run with 60 Vbeta primers and 13 Jbeta primers. Sequenced by immunoSEQ multiplex PCR; TCRdb stores in-frame clones only, minus some. The profile shows around 170,000 clones, around 84% of them singletons. Sequencing was done on a sample of PBMCs. The V gene is TRBV28, the J gene TRBJ2-3; a weak D match, TRBD1 (6 bases). The sequence was obtained from a woman between 45 and 65 years old in good health and CMV-seropositive. The CDR3 nucleotides read TGTGCCAGCAGTCCCAGGGCAGGGGCAGATACGCAGTATTTT. Translating gives CASSPRAGADTQYF.